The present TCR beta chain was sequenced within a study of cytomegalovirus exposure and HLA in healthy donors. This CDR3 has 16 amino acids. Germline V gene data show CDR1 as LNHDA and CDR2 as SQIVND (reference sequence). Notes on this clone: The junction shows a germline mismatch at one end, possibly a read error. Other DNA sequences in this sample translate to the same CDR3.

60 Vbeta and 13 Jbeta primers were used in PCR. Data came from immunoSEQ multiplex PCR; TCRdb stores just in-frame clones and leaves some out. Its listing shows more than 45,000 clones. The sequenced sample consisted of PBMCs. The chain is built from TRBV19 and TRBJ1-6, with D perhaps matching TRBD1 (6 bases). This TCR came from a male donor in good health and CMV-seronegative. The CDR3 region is CASRISRTASHSPLHF. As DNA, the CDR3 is TGTGCCAGTCGTATCTCAAGGACAGCTTCCCATTCACCCCTCCACTTT.